The rows below give T cell receptor beta chains drawn from one sample of a study of tumor and adjacent non-tumor tissue in lung cancer. TCRdb re-analysed the multiplex PCR reads in MiXCR, keeping a single row per CDR3 protein. Here the sample spans tens of thousands of distinct CDR3 sequences, under 70% being singletons. Sequenced: distant non-tumor lung tissue. The receptors were gathered from a woman in her fifties or sixties with non-small cell lung cancer. Both conserved end residues are part of each CDR3. A D gene is named only where the DNA matches it firmly. Clone size is stated in some rows and not others, as once, few, many or a class when expanded.

d_call clone_size j_call v_call cdr3_nt cdr3_aa
. . TRBJ1-1 TRBV11-2 TGTGCCAGCAGCTTCGAGGGAAAGAGCACTGATGCTTTCTTT CASSFEGKSTDAFF
. . TRBJ2-7 TRBV24-1 TGTGCCGCCAGCGAGGTGGTATCCTACGAGCAGTACTTC CAASEVVSYEQYF
TRBD2 . TRBJ2-7 TRBV20-1 TGCAGTGCTACTAGCGGGCAACATTCCTCCTACGAGCGGTACTTC CSATSGQHSSYERYF
TRBD1 . TRBJ2-3 TRBV11-1 TGTGCCAGCAGCATAGCCACAGGGGCTGTTCCGCAGTATTTT CASSIATGAVPQYF
. many TRBJ2-2 TRBV4-1 TGCGCCAGCAGCCAAGTGCAGGGTCACACCGGGGAGCTGTTTTTT CASSQVQGHTGELFF
. many TRBJ2-1 TRBV4-1 TGCGCCAGCAGCCTTACGCCTGGCGGGGCCGATGAGCAGTTCTTC CASSLTPGGADEQFF
. . TRBJ1-3 TRBV11-2 TGTGCCAGCAGGCTAGGGACCTCTGGAAACACCATATATTTT CASRLGTSGNTIYF
. . TRBJ2-3 TRBV20-1 TGCAATGTTAGAGATTCCCTGGGCACAGATACGCAGTATTTT CNVRDSLGTDTQYF
. . TRBJ1-1 TRBV4-1 TGCACCAGCAGCCAAGATCGTTACAGGGTGAACACTGAAGCTTACTTT CTSSQDRYRVNTEAYF
. many TRBJ2-7 TRBV10-3 TGTGCCAGCCAACGGGACCGCTCTTCCTACGAGCAGTACTTC CASQRDRSSYEQYF
TRBD1 . TRBJ2-1 TRBV20-1 TGCAGTGTTAACTCCGGGACAGGGGGATTCAATGAGCAGTTCTTC CSVNSGTGGFNEQFF